This passage covers 2 T cell receptor beta chains from one sample sequenced in a study of shared T cell receptors in the human thymus. The assay was immunoSEQ multiplex PCR, and TCRdb's table has in-frame clones only and misses some. The sample carries about 730,000 clones, 70% to 90% recorded once. This sample was shared with a second study, whose subject was human thymus T cells.

The specimen was thymocytes. Receptors originate from a girl in the first two years of life with a congenital heart defect.

The genes are TRBV28 and TRBJ2-5, with 13 bases that match TRBD2. The CDR3 runs to 16 residues. Germline lookup yields CDR1 MDHEN and CDR2 SYDVKM. V gave up 5 bases and J gave up 6 bases; unmatched junction bases: 9. CDR3 sequence: CASSTPGTSGVKTQYF. The CDR3 coding sequence is TGTGCCAGCAGTACCCCCGGGACTAGCGGGGTGAAGACCCAGTACTTC.

V and J are TRBV6-1 and TRBJ1-2; 11 bases are a match to TRBD1. Germline V CDR1 and CDR2: MNHNS, SASEGT. The CDR3 covers 19 residues. Germline trimming cut 2 bases from V and 3 bases from J; bases unmatched to any gene: 14. The chain's CDR3 is CASSELRTGGEALHYGYTF. The CDR3 bases are TGTGCCAGCAGTGAACTAAGGACAGGGGGCGAAGCTCTTCACTATGGCTACACCTTC.